These T cell receptor beta chains were read from a single sample in a study of vaccination effects on CD4 cells after COVID-19. Only in-frame clones appear in the TCRdb table, and some are missing; sequencing was by immunoSEQ multiplex PCR. Here the sample spans over 25,000 clones, just under 75% being singletons. These receptors have no known antigen. The starting material was CD4+ T cells from PBMCs cultured with HCoV-229E spike peptides, obtained after COVID-19 vaccination. The receptors originated from a human donor who received a COVID-19 vaccine. Both conserved end residues are part of each CDR3. D genes are given only for firm matches. Clone sizes are given selectively: once, few, many, or a class where the clone is expanded.

CDR3nt: TGTGCCAGCAGGAACAGGGCCTCCGGCAATGAGCAGTTCTTC; CDR3aa: CASRNRASGNEQFF; d_gene: .; j_gene: TRBJ2-1; v_gene: TRBV5-8; abundance: .
CDR3nt: TGTGCCAGCAGCTTCCCGACAGATACAAGCCCCCTAGCCAAAAACATTCAGTACTTC; CDR3aa: CASSFPTDTSPLAKNIQYF; d_gene: .; j_gene: TRBJ2-4; v_gene: TRBV5-4; abundance: .
CDR3nt: TGTGCCAGCAGCTCTGAGGAGTGGGCCGTTAGCAATCAGCCCCAGCATTTT; CDR3aa: CASSSEEWAVSNQPQHF; d_gene: .; j_gene: TRBJ1-5; v_gene: TRBV5-8; abundance: .
CDR3nt: TGTGCCAGCAGCCCAGGGTCCAAGCGGCTTGGCTACACCTTC; CDR3aa: CASSPGSKRLGYTF; d_gene: .; j_gene: TRBJ1-2; v_gene: TRBV6-5; abundance: .
CDR3nt: TGTGCCAGCAGAAGGGGACAGGGGAACTATGGCTACACCTTC; CDR3aa: CASRRGQGNYGYTF; d_gene: TRBD1; j_gene: TRBJ1-2; v_gene: TRBV6-5; abundance: .
CDR3nt: TGCGCCAGCAGCCAGTTTTTGATCGGGACAGTTAACGGGGAGCTGTTTTTT; CDR3aa: CASSQFLIGTVNGELFF; d_gene: TRBD1; j_gene: TRBJ2-2; v_gene: TRBV5-1; abundance: once
CDR3nt: TGCAGCGTTGTCACATTCGGTGAAGGAGGTGAAGCTTTCTTT; CDR3aa: CSVVTFGEGGEAFF; d_gene: .; j_gene: TRBJ1-1; v_gene: TRBV29-1; abundance: .
CDR3nt: TGTGCCACCCTGACACCAAAAGGTGGCTACACCTTC; CDR3aa: CATLTPKGGYTF; d_gene: .; j_gene: TRBJ1-2; v_gene: TRBV6-4; abundance: .
CDR3nt: TGTGCCATCAGTGGTCAATTAGCGGGATTCACAGATACGCAGTATTTT; CDR3aa: CAISGQLAGFTDTQYF; d_gene: TRBD2; j_gene: TRBJ2-3; v_gene: TRBV10-3; abundance: .
CDR3nt: TGTGCCACCAGTGATTTCTATGCGACCGGGGAGCTGTTTTTT; CDR3aa: CATSDFYATGELFF; d_gene: .; j_gene: TRBJ2-2; v_gene: TRBV24-1; abundance: .
CDR3nt: TGTGCTAGTGGTTTGGTCCCGGGATTATCCGGGGAGCTGTTTTTT; CDR3aa: CASGLVPGLSGELFF; d_gene: .; j_gene: TRBJ2-2; v_gene: TRBV12-5; abundance: .
CDR3nt: TGTGCCAGTAGTATACAAGGGGGCGTGCTTGAAAAACTGTTTTTT; CDR3aa: CASSIQGGVLEKLFF; d_gene: TRBD1; j_gene: TRBJ1-4; v_gene: TRBV19; abundance: .
CDR3nt: TGTGCCAGCAGCTCTCGGGACATAAAAGAGACCCAGTACTTC; CDR3aa: CASSSRDIKETQYF; d_gene: .; j_gene: TRBJ2-5; v_gene: TRBV11-2; abundance: .
CDR3nt: TGTGCCAGCAGCTCCCGACAGAAATATGGCTACACCTTC; CDR3aa: CASSSRQKYGYTF; d_gene: .; j_gene: TRBJ1-2; v_gene: TRBV11-1; abundance: .
CDR3nt: TGTGCCAGCTCCCCCGGGCAGGGGGCACGCAATGAGCAGTTCTTC; CDR3aa: CASSPGQGARNEQFF; d_gene: TRBD1; j_gene: TRBJ2-1; v_gene: TRBV18; abundance: .
CDR3nt: TGTGCCAGCAGTTTAGGCGGGACCCAGTACTTC; CDR3aa: CASSLGGTQYF; d_gene: .; j_gene: TRBJ2-5; v_gene: TRBV12-3/TRBV12-4; abundance: .
CDR3nt: TGCGCCAGCAGCTTGGGGGGACAGGGCTACAATGAGCAGTTCTTC; CDR3aa: CASSLGGQGYNEQFF; d_gene: TRBD1; j_gene: TRBJ2-1; v_gene: TRBV5-1; abundance: once
CDR3nt: TGTGCCAGCAGCCGAGGCGAGCACGATCAGCCCCAGCATTTT; CDR3aa: CASSRGEHDQPQHF; d_gene: .; j_gene: TRBJ1-5; v_gene: TRBV5-4; abundance: .
CDR3nt: TGCGCCAGCAGCGCGGAGGGGAGTTACTATGGCTACACCTTC; CDR3aa: CASSAEGSYYGYTF; d_gene: .; j_gene: TRBJ1-2; v_gene: TRBV5-1; abundance: few
CDR3nt: TGTGCCAGCAGCTCGACAGGAAGCAATCAGCCCCAGCATTTT; CDR3aa: CASSSTGSNQPQHF; d_gene: .; j_gene: TRBJ1-5; v_gene: TRBV6-5; abundance: .
CDR3nt: TGTGCCAGTAGTACCACGGGGGGGGTCACAGATACGCAGTATTTT; CDR3aa: CASSTTGGVTDTQYF; d_gene: TRBD2; j_gene: TRBJ2-3; v_gene: TRBV19; abundance: once
CDR3nt: TGTGCCAGTAAAGAGAAGGGTTTGGCCTACGAGCAGTACTTC; CDR3aa: CASKEKGLAYEQYF; d_gene: .; j_gene: TRBJ2-7; v_gene: TRBV19; abundance: few
CDR3nt: TGTGCCAGTAGTATAGATTGGACCCAGGGGATCTACACCTTC; CDR3aa: CASSIDWTQGIYTF; d_gene: .; j_gene: TRBJ1-2; v_gene: TRBV19; abundance: .
CDR3nt: TGCGCCAGCAGCTTGGGTGGCGGGAACACCGGGGAGCTGTTTTTT; CDR3aa: CASSLGGGNTGELFF; d_gene: .; j_gene: TRBJ2-2; v_gene: TRBV5-1; abundance: .
CDR3nt: TGTGCCAGCAGCTTAGGGCTAGCGGGAGGTTACAATGAGCAGTTCTTC; CDR3aa: CASSLGLAGGYNEQFF; d_gene: TRBD2; j_gene: TRBJ2-1; v_gene: TRBV11-3; abundance: .
CDR3nt: TGTGCCAGCAGTTCACCTAGCGGGAGAGCCAAAAACATTCAGTACTTC; CDR3aa: CASSSPSGRAKNIQYF; d_gene: TRBD2; j_gene: TRBJ2-4; v_gene: TRBV27; abundance: .
CDR3nt: TGTGCCAGCAGCCGCTCACAAGGCCAAGAGACCCAGTACTTC; CDR3aa: CASSRSQGQETQYF; d_gene: .; j_gene: TRBJ2-5; v_gene: TRBV11-3; abundance: .
CDR3nt: TGCGCCAGCAGCTTGGGGGGGGATGAGACCCAGTACTTC; CDR3aa: CASSLGGDETQYF; d_gene: .; j_gene: TRBJ2-5; v_gene: TRBV5-1; abundance: .
CDR3nt: TGTGCCAGCAGTGAGGAGGCGGGGGAAATTTACAATGAGCAGTTCTTC; CDR3aa: CASSEEAGEIYNEQFF; d_gene: TRBD2; j_gene: TRBJ2-1; v_gene: TRBV2; abundance: .
CDR3nt: TGTGCCAGTAGGAGCGGGGCCTACGAGCAGTACTTC; CDR3aa: CASRSGAYEQYF; d_gene: TRBD2; j_gene: TRBJ2-7; v_gene: TRBV19; abundance: .
CDR3nt: TGTGCCAGCAGTGTGAAAGGGGGCTCCTATAATTCACCCCTCCACTTT; CDR3aa: CASSVKGGSYNSPLHF; d_gene: .; j_gene: TRBJ1-6; v_gene: TRBV5-4; abundance: .
CDR3nt: TGCGCCAGCAGCCCACAGGACGGCTACGAGCAGTACTTC; CDR3aa: CASSPQDGYEQYF; d_gene: .; j_gene: TRBJ2-7; v_gene: TRBV5-1; abundance: .
CDR3nt: TGTGCCAGCTCACCAGCGGCAGATCGGGACGAGCAGTACTTC; CDR3aa: CASSPAADRDEQYF; d_gene: .; j_gene: TRBJ2-7; v_gene: TRBV18; abundance: .
CDR3nt: TGTGCCAGCAGTGAAGCCCACAGGAGGGGGCAAGTGGAAAAACTGTTTTTT; CDR3aa: CASSEAHRRGQVEKLFF; d_gene: TRBD1; j_gene: TRBJ1-4; v_gene: TRBV6-1; abundance: few
CDR3nt: TGTGCCAGCAGCTTATCGGCTCGGGTACTATCATCTGGGTCAGAAGCTTTCTTT; CDR3aa: CASSLSARVLSSGSEAFF; d_gene: .; j_gene: TRBJ1-1; v_gene: TRBV7-9; abundance: .
CDR3nt: TGTGCCAGCAGCTTCCTAGCGGGGAGGGGTAATGAGCAGTTCTTC; CDR3aa: CASSFLAGRGNEQFF; d_gene: TRBD2; j_gene: TRBJ2-1; v_gene: TRBV5-6; abundance: .
CDR3nt: TGTGCCAGCAGCGCTAGACCGGGACGACAAGTTGTGGCGAACACCGGGGAGCTGTTTTTT; CDR3aa: CASSARPGRQVVANTGELFF; d_gene: .; j_gene: TRBJ2-2; v_gene: TRBV14; abundance: once
CDR3nt: TGTGCCAGCAGTTTGAGCAGGGCACTCAGCACCGGGGAGCTGTTTTTT; CDR3aa: CASSLSRALSTGELFF; d_gene: .; j_gene: TRBJ2-2; v_gene: TRBV27; abundance: .